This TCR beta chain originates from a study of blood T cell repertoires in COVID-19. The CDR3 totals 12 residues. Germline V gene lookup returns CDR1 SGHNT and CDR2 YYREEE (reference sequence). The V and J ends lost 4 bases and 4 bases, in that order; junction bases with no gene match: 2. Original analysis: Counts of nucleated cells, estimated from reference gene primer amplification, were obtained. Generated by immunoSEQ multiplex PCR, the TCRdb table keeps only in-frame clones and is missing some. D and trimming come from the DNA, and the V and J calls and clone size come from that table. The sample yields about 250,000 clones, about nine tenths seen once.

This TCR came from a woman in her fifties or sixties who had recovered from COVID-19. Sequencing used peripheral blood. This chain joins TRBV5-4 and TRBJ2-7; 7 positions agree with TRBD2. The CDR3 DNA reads TGTGCCAGCAGCATCGGGGGGTACGAGCAGTACTTC. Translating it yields CASSIGGYEQYF.